This TCR beta chain appears in the sequencing data of a study of blood T cell repertoires in COVID-19. Study in general: Acute-phase and convalescent COVID-19 samples originated in the United States, Italy and Spain. In each case, the material was cDNA or gDNA derived from T cells, B-cell-depleted T cells, or PBMCs.

V shed 5 bases, J shed 7 bases, and the junction held 13 bases outside the gene matches. The CDR3 sequence is 16 residues long. CDR1 and CDR2 (germline): SGHVS, FNYEAQ. Study processing details: Nucleated cell number was recorded as an estimate derived from reference gene primer amplification. The protocol was immunoSEQ multiplex PCR, while the TCRdb copy is restricted to in-frame clones and leaves out a portion. D and trimming come from the DNA, and the V and J calls and clone size come from that table. The table shows tens of thousands of clones, with roughly 83% occurring only once. The material sequenced was peripheral blood. The source of this sequence is a human donor in a cohort sampled during active COVID-19. The rearrangement links TRBV7-6 to TRBJ2-1; TRBD1 matches at 8 bases. The CDR3 loop is CASSLQPGTGDNEQFF. The CDR3 nucleotides are TGTGCCAGCAGCCTCCAGCCCGGGACAGGTGATAATGAGCAGTTCTTC.